These T cell receptor beta chains were read from a single sample in a study of blood T cell repertoires in COVID-19. The method was immunoSEQ multiplex PCR; TCRdb's version includes in-frame clones alone and lacks a portion of them. Of around 260,000 clones in the sample, about 88% were seen once. Sequencing input: peripheral blood. The receptors come from a man aged 30 to 39 with active or convalescent COVID-19. Both conserved end residues are part of each CDR3. The D gene is left open where the match is weak. Expanded clones are given a class, and other clones once, few, many or no size at all.

v_gene: TRBV10-1
d_gene: -
abundance: -
j_gene: TRBJ1-1
CDR3aa: CASSSRSRPNTEAFF
CDR3nt: TGCGCCAGCAGTAGTCGGAGTCGCCCGAACACTGAAGCTTTCTTT

v_gene: TRBV4-3
d_gene: TRBD2
abundance: -
j_gene: TRBJ2-2
CDR3aa: CASSRGPGLETTGELFF
CDR3nt: TGCGCCAGCAGCCGTGGGCCGGGACTAGAAACCACCGGGGAGCTGTTTTTT

v_gene: TRBV19
d_gene: TRBD1
abundance: -
j_gene: TRBJ2-3
CDR3aa: CASSSRDRGALDTQYF
CDR3nt: TGTGCCAGTAGTTCTCGGGACAGGGGAGCTTTAGATACGCAGTATTTT

v_gene: TRBV29-1
d_gene: -
abundance: -
j_gene: TRBJ1-4
CDR3aa: CSVGRDNEKLFF
CDR3nt: TGCAGCGTTGGCAGGGATAATGAAAAACTGTTTTTT

v_gene: TRBV5-4
d_gene: TRBD2
abundance: -
j_gene: TRBJ2-7
CDR3aa: CASSLDGGGVFLGQYF
CDR3nt: TGTGCCAGCAGCTTGGATGGCGGGGGAGTGTTTCTTGGGCAGTACTTC

v_gene: TRBV5-1
d_gene: -
abundance: -
j_gene: TRBJ1-4
CDR3aa: CASSLLGRATNEKLFF
CDR3nt: TGCGCCAGCAGCTTGTTAGGCAGGGCAACTAATGAAAAACTGTTTTTT

v_gene: TRBV14
d_gene: -
abundance: -
j_gene: TRBJ2-3
CDR3aa: CASSQAGGGTTDTQYF
CDR3nt: TGTGCCAGCAGCCAAGCGGGAGGGGGCACCACAGATACGCAGTATTTT

v_gene: TRBV5-1
d_gene: -
abundance: -
j_gene: TRBJ1-1
CDR3aa: CASSLGEMNTEAFF
CDR3nt: TGCGCCAGCAGCTTGGGCGAGATGAACACTGAAGCTTTCTTT

v_gene: TRBV12-3/TRBV12-4
d_gene: -
abundance: -
j_gene: TRBJ2-2
CDR3aa: CASSLGGGELFF
CDR3nt: TGTGCCAGCAGTTTGGGGGGCGGGGAGCTGTTTTTT

v_gene: TRBV4-1
d_gene: -
abundance: -
j_gene: TRBJ2-7
CDR3aa: CASRGAGGPEQYF
CDR3nt: TGCGCCAGCAGGGGGGCGGGCGGCCCCGAGCAGTACTTC

v_gene: TRBV7-6
d_gene: -
abundance: -
j_gene: TRBJ1-1
CDR3aa: CASSLFPPGNLNTEAFF
CDR3nt: TGTGCCAGCAGCTTATTCCCCCCAGGGAATCTGAACACTGAAGCTTTCTTT

v_gene: TRBV9
d_gene: -
abundance: -
j_gene: TRBJ1-6
CDR3aa: CASSVRGSYNSPLHF
CDR3nt: TGTGCCAGCAGCGTTCGTGGCAGCTATAATTCACCCCTCCACTTT

v_gene: TRBV27
d_gene: -
abundance: -
j_gene: TRBJ2-2
CDR3aa: CATSRITNTGELFF
CDR3nt: TGTGCCACCTCCAGGATAACGAACACCGGGGAGCTGTTTTTT

v_gene: TRBV11-2
d_gene: -
abundance: -
j_gene: TRBJ2-7
CDR3aa: CASSLRGRAYEQYF
CDR3nt: TGTGCCAGCAGCCTACGGGGGAGAGCCTACGAGCAGTACTTC

v_gene: TRBV2
d_gene: TRBD1
abundance: -
j_gene: TRBJ1-5
CDR3aa: CASSPGTGGGNQPQHF
CDR3nt: TGTGCCAGCAGTCCTGGGACAGGGGGCGGCAATCAGCCCCAGCATTTT

v_gene: TRBV19
d_gene: TRBD1
abundance: -
j_gene: TRBJ1-1
CDR3aa: CASSNPRTGKNTEAFF
CDR3nt: TGTGCCAGTAGTAACCCGAGGACAGGGAAGAACACTGAAGCTTTCTTT

v_gene: TRBV4-1
d_gene: TRBD1
abundance: -
j_gene: TRBJ2-7
CDR3aa: CASSHARQGHYEQYF
CDR3nt: TGCGCCAGCAGCCACGCGAGACAGGGCCACTACGAGCAGTACTTC

v_gene: TRBV27
d_gene: -
abundance: -
j_gene: TRBJ1-1
CDR3aa: CASSQTENTEAFF
CDR3nt: TGTGCCAGCAGTCAAACAGAGAACACTGAAGCTTTCTTT

v_gene: TRBV11-2
d_gene: -
abundance: once
j_gene: TRBJ2-3
CDR3aa: CASSSGTLSTDTQYF
CDR3nt: TGTGCCAGCAGCTCCGGGACTCTTAGCACAGATACGCAGTATTTT

v_gene: TRBV9
d_gene: -
abundance: few
j_gene: TRBJ1-1
CDR3aa: CASSVGPGTEAFF
CDR3nt: TGTGCCAGCAGCGTGGGGCCAGGGACTGAAGCTTTCTTT

v_gene: TRBV6-5
d_gene: -
abundance: -
j_gene: TRBJ1-2
CDR3aa: CASSYGQGSLEYGYTF
CDR3nt: TGTGCCAGCAGTTACGGGCAGGGAAGTTTAGAATATGGCTACACCTTC

v_gene: TRBV11-3
d_gene: -
abundance: -
j_gene: TRBJ2-1
CDR3aa: CASSLGTGPFNEQFF
CDR3nt: TGTGCCAGCAGCTTAGGAACAGGGCCTTTCAATGAGCAGTTCTTC

v_gene: TRBV20-1
d_gene: -
abundance: -
j_gene: TRBJ2-1
CDR3aa: CSVRVHNEQFF
CDR3nt: TGCAGTGTCAGGGTCCACAATGAGCAGTTCTTC

v_gene: TRBV27
d_gene: TRBD1
abundance: -
j_gene: TRBJ2-7
CDR3aa: CASSLSGTGVSYEQYF
CDR3nt: TGTGCCAGCAGTCTATCCGGGACAGGGGTATCCTACGAGCAGTACTTC

v_gene: TRBV9
d_gene: TRBD2
abundance: -
j_gene: TRBJ2-1
CDR3aa: CASSVALAGGDNEQFF
CDR3nt: TGTGCCAGCAGCGTAGCTTTAGCGGGGGGGGACAATGAGCAGTTCTTC

v_gene: TRBV21-1
d_gene: -
abundance: -
j_gene: TRBJ2-7
CDR3aa: CASSKDKGLIPYEQYF
CDR3nt: TGTGCCAGCAGCAAAGACAAGGGACTAATTCCCTACGAGCAGTACTTC

v_gene: TRBV2
d_gene: -
abundance: -
j_gene: TRBJ1-2
CDR3aa: CASSEFSDPGGYTF
CDR3nt: TGTGCCAGCAGTGAATTCAGCGATCCGGGGGGCTACACCTTC

v_gene: TRBV10-1
d_gene: -
abundance: -
j_gene: TRBJ1-3
CDR3aa: CASSKDLFDAIYF
CDR3nt: TGCGCCAGCAGTAAGGACTTATTTGACGCCATATATTTT

v_gene: TRBV27
d_gene: -
abundance: few
j_gene: TRBJ2-7
CDR3aa: CASSRGRESAYEQYF
CDR3nt: TGTGCCAGCAGCAGGGGCCGGGAATCCGCCTACGAGCAGTACTTC

v_gene: TRBV4-1
d_gene: -
abundance: -
j_gene: TRBJ1-2
CDR3aa: CASSFMPGGRSGDTF
CDR3nt: TGCGCCAGCTCCTTCATGCCGGGGGGCAGGTCCGGTGACACCTTC

v_gene: TRBV19
d_gene: -
abundance: -
j_gene: TRBJ2-1
CDR3aa: CASSGVGQSTYNEQFF
CDR3nt: TGTGCCAGTAGTGGGGTTGGACAGTCGACGTACAATGAGCAGTTCTTC

v_gene: TRBV3-1/TRBV3-2
d_gene: TRBD1
abundance: -
j_gene: TRBJ1-3
CDR3aa: CASSQGPGTGGVFSGNTIYF
CDR3nt: TGTGCCAGCAGCCAAGGCCCCGGGACAGGGGGCGTTTTCTCTGGAAACACCATATATTTT

v_gene: TRBV19
d_gene: TRBD1
abundance: -
j_gene: TRBJ1-2
CDR3aa: CASSIGREGAYGYTF
CDR3nt: TGTGCCAGTAGTATCGGCCGGGAGGGGGCCTATGGCTACACCTTC

v_gene: TRBV9
d_gene: -
abundance: -
j_gene: TRBJ2-4
CDR3aa: CASSPLVAKNIQYF
CDR3nt: TGTGCCAGCAGCCCACTAGTGGCCAAAAACATTCAGTACTTC

v_gene: TRBV4-3
d_gene: -
abundance: -
j_gene: TRBJ1-4
CDR3aa: CASSQVFSREKLFF
CDR3nt: TGCGCCAGCAGCCAAGTATTCTCCCGGGAAAAACTGTTTTTT

v_gene: TRBV5-4
d_gene: -
abundance: -
j_gene: TRBJ2-2
CDR3aa: CASSLVQGNSGELFF
CDR3nt: TGTGCCAGCAGCTTGGTCCAGGGTAATTCCGGGGAGCTGTTTTTT

v_gene: TRBV30
d_gene: TRBD1
abundance: -
j_gene: TRBJ1-4
CDR3aa: CAWSPGTGIHEKLFF
CDR3nt: TGTGCCTGGAGTCCCGGGACAGGGATCCATGAAAAACTGTTTTTT

v_gene: TRBV18
d_gene: TRBD2
abundance: -
j_gene: TRBJ2-1
CDR3aa: CASSLKLAGGNEQFF
CDR3nt: TGTGCCAGCTCACTGAAACTAGCGGGGGGGAATGAGCAGTTCTTC